This entry lists 20 T cell receptor beta chains sequenced from one sample in a study of regulatory T cells in long-lasting Graves disease (dated by TCRdb to the early 2020s). The library was obtained by multiplex PCR. The instrument given in TCRdb is Illumina HiSeq 4000. TCR beta libraries were built with iRepertoire HTBI primers and Arm-PCR amplification of CDR3 regions. TCRdb reanalyzed the raw reads on its own, using fastp at Q25 for trimming and MiXCR for clone calling, and kept in-frame beta chains. Rows are unified per CDR3 protein, each entry keeping the most common DNA and genes. The sample includes 450,000 to 600,000 distinct CDR3 sequences, with 15% to 20% observed a single time. The ten largest clones take up 10% to 15% of the sample. The sample's time point, from its label and the paper: newly diagnosed GD, antithyroid drugs for less than 3 months. RNA was extracted from PBMCs in TRIzol for both TCR sequencing and RNA sequencing.

The same data also went into a second study, on T cells in Graves' hyperthyroidism and ophthalmopathy.

Sequencing used peripheral blood mononuclear cells (PBMCs), obtained at new diagnosis, from a patient treated with antithyroid drugs. Receptor source: a man between 40 and 49 years old with Graves disease. Donor details come from another sample of the same person, matched by shared clones.

The sample holds many counts of this clonotype. This sequence joins TRBV5-1 and TRBJ2-5; D unresolved. CDR1 is SGHRS and CDR2 is YFSETQ in the germline V gene. CDR3 length equals 13 residues. V dropped 1 base and J dropped 3 bases, with 7 bases sitting between them. The CDR3, as DNA: TGCGCCAGCAGCTTGAGGGCCGAAGAGACCCAGTACTTC. It is translated as CASSLRAEETQYF.

A few counts support this clonotype. This chain links TRBV12-3 or TRBV12-4 with TRBJ2-3; 9 nucleotides align to TRBD1. This CDR3 has 15 amino acids. V lost 3 bases to trimming and J lost 1 base; unmatched junction nucleotides: 2. For the CDR3, the DNA is TGTGCCAGCAGTTTTCGGACAGGGGGCACAGATACGCAGTATTTT. Translating gives CASSFRTGGTDTQYF.

The chain uses TRBV27 and TRBJ1-5, with TRBD1 as a possible D gene (5 bases). The CDR3 has 16 residues. The V end was cut by 5 bases, the J end by 5 bases, with 19 bases between. Looked up from germline, CDR1 is MNHEY and CDR2 is SMNVEV (reference sequence). CDR3 loop: CASSPRRQGRDQPQHF. The CDR3 DNA follows: TGTGCCAGCAGTCCCCGGCGGCAGGGAAGGGATCAGCCCCAGCATTTT.

In this sample, this clonotype turned up many times. The rearrangement links TRBV5-1 to TRBJ2-7; 7 positions agree with TRBD2. Losses at the gene ends were 0 bases for V and 5 bases for J; bases not matched to a gene: 5. This CDR3 is built from 14 residues. Germline V gene lookup returns CDR1 SGHRS and CDR2 YFSETQ. The chain's CDR3 is CASSLGLAWNEQYF. DNA of the CDR3: TGCGCCAGCAGCTTGGGACTAGCCTGGAACGAGCAGTACTTC.

In this sample, this clonotype turned up many times. This CDR3 is CASSLGQYQETQYF. The CDR3 coding sequence is TGTGCCAGCAGCCTCGGACAGTACCAAGAGACCCAGTACTTC. The rearrangement uses TRBV11-2 and TRBJ2-5, with D perhaps matching TRBD1 (6 bases). Trimming pared 5 bases from V and 0 bases from J, leaving 10 bases between. The CDR3 runs to 14 residues. Germline assignment: CDR1 SGHAT and CDR2 FQNNGV.

This clonotype occurred many times. V and J are TRBV11-2 and TRBJ2-3; D not certain. The germline V gene has CDR1 SGHAT and CDR2 FQNNGV. Trimming left V 3 bases short and J 0 bases short, with 22 bases between. The CDR3 length is 19 residues. The CDR3 DNA is TGTGCCAGCAGCTTCCGACCAACTATCGTCGTATCTAGCACAGATACGCAGTATTTT. It codes for CASSFRPTIVVSSTDTQYF.

Comment on this clonotype: This may arise from a read error, as a much more abundant clone is one base away. The chain joins TRBV5-1 to TRBJ2-7, with TRBD2 matching over 14 bases. The CDR3 runs 17 residues. Germline CDR1 reads SGHRS; CDR2 reads YFSETQ. The CDR3 spells CASSPGLAGVLYNEQYF. The CDR3 region has the DNA TGTGCCAGCAGCCCGGGACTAGCGGGAGTCTTGTACAATGAGCAGTACTTC.

This clonotype was seen more than once but under ten times. The chain links TRBV28 to TRBJ2-1; D gene uncertain. The germline gives CDR1 MDHEN, CDR2 SYDVKM. Trimming removed 6 bases from V and 7 bases from J, with 13 bases in between. CDR3 length: 13 amino acids. This CDR3 is CASSTLHSNEQFF. In nucleotides, the CDR3 is TGTGCCAGCAGCACTCTCCATAGTAATGAGCAGTTCTTC.

A remark on this clonotype: The conserved phenylalanine or tryptophan is not found at the CDR3 terminus, so this likely reflects a read error. The V and J genes are TRBV20-1 and TRBJ2-7, with D tentatively TRBD2 (6 bases). The germline CDR1 and CDR2 sequences are DFQATT and SNEGSKA (reference sequence). This CDR3 has 16 residues. Trimming stripped 6 bases from V and 5 bases from J, with 26 bases between. CDR3 sequence: CSAPAPPTSYPDEQYL. CDR3 bases: TGCAGTGCCCCAGCCCCCCCCACTAGCTATCCCGACGAGCAGTACCTC.

A few counts support this clonotype. The chain links TRBV10-1 to TRBJ2-3; D assignment may be TRBD1 or TRBD2 (5 bases each). The CDR3 runs to 15 residues. Germline CDR1 and CDR2: WNHNN and SYGVQD (reference sequence). The V gene lost 2 bases and the J gene lost 1 base, with 10 bases spanning the gap. The CDR3: CASSETRGGTDTQYF. Here the CDR3 DNA reads TGCGCCAGCAGTGAGACTAGGGGTGGCACAGATACGCAGTATTTT.

A few counts support this clonotype. The gene calls are TRBV29-1 and TRBJ2-3; a weak D match, TRBD1 (6 bases). Looked up from germline, CDR1 is SQVTM and CDR2 is ANQGSEA. The length of the CDR3 is 15 residues. With 8 bases removed from V and 0 bases from J, the gap between germline ends came to 18 bases. The CDR3 here is CSTSPGHASTDTQYF. CDR3 sequence (DNA): TGCAGCACCTCCCCGGGACACGCTAGCACAGATACGCAGTATTTT.

V and J are TRBV19 and TRBJ2-1; weak D call: TRBD1 (5 bases). Looked up from germline, CDR1 is LNHDA and CDR2 is SQIVND (reference sequence). Trimming removed 2 bases from V and 7 bases from J, with 9 bases in between. This CDR3 comprises 13 residues. The CDR3 here is CASSIPGMNEQFF. For the CDR3, the DNA is TGTGCCAGTAGTATACCAGGGATGAATGAGCAGTTCTTC.

This clonotype appeared a few times. The chain employs TRBV5-1 and TRBJ2-5, with TRBD2 matching over 8 bases. V dropped 4 bases and J dropped 5; count of bases not matched to a gene: 10. The CDR3 covers 15 residues. The germline V gene encodes CDR1 SGHRS and CDR2 YFSETQ. The CDR3 sequence: CASSPNGLARETQYF. In nucleotides, the CDR3 is TGCGCCAGCAGCCCGAACGGACTAGCTAGGGAGACCCAGTACTTC.

V is TRBV12-3 or TRBV12-4 and J is TRBJ2-1, with D possibly TRBD2 on 6 matching bases. The CDR3 has 14 residues. Trimming left V 6 bases short and J 8 bases short, with 17 bases between. CDR3 region: CASSSILARDEQFF. For the CDR3, the DNA is TGTGCCAGCAGCTCCATTCTAGCGAGGGATGAGCAGTTCTTC.

There are many counts of this clonotype. The rearrangement uses TRBV5-1 and TRBJ2-3; 8 positions match TRBD1. The CDR3 covers 16 residues. The germline V gene has CDR1 SGHRS and CDR2 YFSETQ. Unmatched junction bases numbered 4, after V lost 0 bases and J lost 1 base. In DNA form, the CDR3 reads TGCGCCAGCAGCTTGGCCTTGGACAGGGGCACAGATACGCAGTATTTT. Protein: CASSLALDRGTDTQYF.

This clonotype was recorded a few times. V usage is TRBV9 and J usage is TRBJ2-1; TRBD1 matches 8 bases. V shed 4 bases and J 4 bases; nucleotides not matched to a gene: 4. CDR3 length: 14 amino acids. Germline lookup yields CDR1 SGDLS and CDR2 YYNGEE. In DNA, the CDR3 is TGTGCCAGCAGCCCGCGGACAGGGTACAATGAGCAGTTCTTC. Translating it yields CASSPRTGYNEQFF.

This clonotype was recorded at least ten times. This CDR3 reads CASSSGGSYGYTF. The CDR3 DNA reads as TGTGCCAGCAGTTCAGGGGGGAGCTATGGCTACACCTTC. The chain couples TRBV28 to TRBJ1-2, with 7 positions matching TRBD1. J lost 4 bases, V lost 4 bases, and 3 bases had no gene match. The CDR3 is made up of 13 amino acids. Per germline, CDR1 MDHEN and CDR2 SYDVKM.

This clonotype has just a few counts. CDR3 loop: CASSQGATRRASYNEQFF. For the CDR3, the DNA is TGTGCCAGCAGCCAAGGGGCAACTAGGCGGGCCTCCTACAATGAGCAGTTCTTC. V is TRBV14 and J is TRBJ2-1; D may be TRBD2 (5 bases). There are 18 residues in the CDR3. The V end was cut by 1 base, the J end by 0 bases, with 16 bases between. Germline V gene data show CDR1 as SGHDN and CDR2 as FVKESK.

This rearrangement joins TRBV10-3 to TRBJ2-2; 10 bases fit TRBD2. Germline V gene data show CDR1 as ENHRY and CDR2 as SYGVKD. Trimming cost V 10 bases and J 5 bases; bases outside gene matches: 10. The CDR3 extends over 15 amino acids. The CDR3 DNA is TGTGCCACGAAGGGACTAGCGATGGAAACCGGGGAGCTGTTTTTT. Residues: CATKGLAMETGELFF.

The chain uses TRBV28 and TRBJ2-2, with D maybe TRBD1 (6 bases). Trimming shortened V by 6 bases and J by 5 bases, and 19 bases separated the two germline ends. In germline, CDR1 is MDHEN, CDR2 SYDVKM. This CDR3 has 16 amino acids. The CDR3 loop is CASSSLKNQGTGELFF. For the CDR3, the DNA is TGTGCCAGCAGCTCGCTTAAAAATCAGGGGACCGGGGAGCTGTTTTTT.